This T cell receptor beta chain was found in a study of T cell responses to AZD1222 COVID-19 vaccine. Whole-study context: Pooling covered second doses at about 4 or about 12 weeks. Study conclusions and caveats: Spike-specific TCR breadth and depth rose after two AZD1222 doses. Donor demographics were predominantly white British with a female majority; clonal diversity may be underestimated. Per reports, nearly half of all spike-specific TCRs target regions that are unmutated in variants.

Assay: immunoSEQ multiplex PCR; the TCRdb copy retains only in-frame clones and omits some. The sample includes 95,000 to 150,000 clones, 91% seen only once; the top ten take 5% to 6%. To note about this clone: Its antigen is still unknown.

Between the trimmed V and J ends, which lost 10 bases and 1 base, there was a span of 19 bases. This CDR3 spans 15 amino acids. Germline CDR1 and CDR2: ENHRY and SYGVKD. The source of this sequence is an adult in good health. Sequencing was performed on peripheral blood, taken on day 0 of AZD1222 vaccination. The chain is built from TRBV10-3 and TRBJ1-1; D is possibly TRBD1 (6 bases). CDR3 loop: CATADLGQPNTEAFF. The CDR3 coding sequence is TGTGCCACCGCGGACTTAGGACAGCCGAACACTGAAGCTTTCTTT.